This entry describes one TCR beta chain. Its antigen is not identified. This specimen comes from a study of CD8 T cells in ankylosing spondylitis. Study findings and constraints: CD8+ cells made up the disease-linked clones, which were relatively rare in peripheral blood. What seemed typical of ankylosing spondylitis blood was a TCR beta motif built from 8 or 9 highly homologous variants. There were earlier reports of some motif variants in reactive arthritis synovial fluid and blood.

Quantitative molecular-barcoded 5'-RACE generated the TCR beta libraries. TCRdb itself ran the 5' RACE reads through MiXCR, one entry per CDR3 protein. The sample records about 160,000 distinct CDR3 sequences, around 8.9% being singletons. Germline lookup yields CDR1 SNHLY and CDR2 FYNNEI. V dropped 6 bases and J dropped 6; count of bases not matched to a gene: 7. The CDR3 runs 14 residues. The V and J genes are TRBV2 and TRBJ2-1; the match to TRBD1 covers 8 bases. The receptor's source is a female donor with ankylosing spondylitis or in good health (not recorded which). The sample was blood, either unsorted or a sorted T cell fraction (not recorded which). The DNA for the CDR3 is TGTGCCAGCAGCGGTTATACAGGGGGCAATGAGCAGTTCTTC. Its translation: CASSGYTGGNEQFF. Looking up the rest from reference TRBV2 and TRBJ2-1 gives the full variable domain: EPEVTQTPSHQVTQMGQEVILRCVPISNHLYFYWYRQILGQKVEFLVSFYNNEISEKSEIFDDQFSVERPDGSNFTLKIRSTKLEDSAMYFCASSGYTGGNEQFFGPGTRLTVL.